This entry is about one TCR beta chain. The CDR3 is made up of 17 amino acids. Germline values: CDR1 MNHEY, CDR2 SMNVEV (reference sequence). With 5 bases removed from V and 4 bases from J, the gap between germline ends came to 23 bases. Under the authors' procedure: By means of reference gene primer amplification, nucleated cell counts were estimated. This table comes from immunoSEQ multiplex PCR, and its TCRdb copy is limited to in-frame clones, with some not included. V, J and clone size reflect that table, while D and trimming were determined from the DNA. The profile shows 200,000 to 300,000 clones, 84% of them singletons. The data derive from a study of blood T cell repertoires in COVID-19.

The TCR sequence derives from a man aged 55 to 70 with acute or convalescent COVID-19. The material sequenced was peripheral blood. V is TRBV27 and J is TRBJ1-1; D is possibly TRBD1 (5 bases). The CDR3 DNA sequence: TGTGCCAGCAGTCCCGAGGGACTGGATAAGGTGGGCACTGAAGCTTTCTTT. Residues: CASSPEGLDKVGTEAFF.